Shown below are 21 T cell receptor beta chains from a single sample sequenced in a study of T cells in Graves' hyperthyroidism and ophthalmopathy. RNA transcripts were the template for amplifying TCR beta CDR3 regions. HTBI primers were the set used in a first-round RT-PCR of the TCR CDR3. TCRdb redid the calling of the multiplex PCR reads with MiXCR, one entry per CDR3 protein. The sample has over 500,000 distinct CDR3 sequences, 14% seen once. Sequencing used blood. The receptor set was obtained from a middle-aged woman with Graves' hyperthyroidism.

In its sample, this clonotype was seen many times. V usage is TRBV20-1 and J usage is TRBJ2-1, with unresolved D. The germline gives CDR1 DFQATT, CDR2 SNEGSKA (reference sequence). The CDR3 extends over 13 amino acids. Trimming removed 0 bases from V and 10 bases from J, with 13 bases in between. The CDR3 loop reads CSARDPRVQEQFF. As DNA, the CDR3 is TGCAGTGCTAGAGATCCCCGGGTCCAGGAGCAGTTCTTC.

This clonotype was counted at least ten times. V and J are TRBV12-3 or TRBV12-4 and TRBJ2-7; D remains unclear. The CDR3 has 14 residues. The ends were cut back, 1 base at V and 0 bases at J, with 7 bases in the middle. CDR3 protein: CASSLEFGSYEQYF. CDR3 nucleotides: TGTGCCAGCAGTTTAGAGTTCGGCTCCTACGAGCAGTACTTC.

The table lists this clonotype with many counts. The chain is built from TRBV30 and TRBJ2-3; weak D call: TRBD2 (5 bases). V shed 6 bases and J shed 2 bases, with 15 bases lying between them. The CDR3 extends over 14 amino acids. Germline lookup yields CDR1 GTSNPN and CDR2 SVGIG (reference sequence). The CDR3 sequence: CACPKDGDTDTQYF. Written as DNA, the CDR3 is TGTGCCTGCCCGAAGGACGGGGACACAGATACGCAGTATTTT.

This clonotype was picked up a small number of times. V gene TRBV20-1 combines with J gene TRBJ2-2, with D unresolved. The CDR3 runs 12 residues. The V end was cut by 2 bases, the J end by 6 bases, with 7 bases between. Germline V lookup: CDR1 DFQATT, CDR2 SNEGSKA (reference sequence). CDR3 DNA: TGCAGTGCTAGACTACCAGCCGGGGAGCTGTTTTTT. This sequence encodes CSARLPAGELFF.

This clonotype came up a few times. V and J are TRBV20-1 and TRBJ1-3; D uncertain. V dropped 6 bases and J dropped 0 bases, with 12 bases sitting between them. CDR3 length: 14 residues. CDR1 and CDR2 (germline): DFQATT, SNEGSKA (reference sequence). The CDR3, as DNA: TGCAGTGCGGCTCCTCCTATCTCTGGAAACACCATATATTTT. This codes for CSAAPPISGNTIYF.

The V gene is TRBV20-1, the J gene TRBJ2-1; 7 positions agree with TRBD2. Germline V gene lookup returns CDR1 DFQATT and CDR2 SNEGSKA (reference sequence). J was trimmed by 9 bases and V by 5 bases; bases with no gene match: 16. The CDR3 is 15 amino acids. The CDR3 DNA sequence: TGCAGTGCTGATAGGGACTATCTGGCTTTGGGTGAGCAGTTCTTC. The encoded protein is CSADRDYLALGEQFF.

This clonotype occurred many times. This rearrangement joins TRBV4-1 to TRBJ2-7, with 7 nucleotides matching TRBD2. Unmatched junction bases numbered 4, after V lost 3 bases and J lost 2 bases. CDR3 length: 14 residues. The germline V gene encodes CDR1 MGHRA and CDR2 YSYEKL. Here the CDR3 DNA reads TGCGCCAGCAGCCACATAGCGGGTCCCTACGAGCAGTACTTC. Residues: CASSHIAGPYEQYF.

This clonotype was counted at least ten times. V and J are TRBV28 and TRBJ1-1; D may be TRBD1 (6 bases). This CDR3 has 11 amino acids. Per germline, CDR1 MDHEN and CDR2 SYDVKM. V was trimmed by 4 bases and J by 6 bases, leaving 6 bases between them. The chain's CDR3 is CASSWGPEAFF. Written as DNA, the CDR3 is TGTGCCAGCAGTTGGGGGCCTGAAGCTTTCTTT.

This clonotype was recorded at least ten times. The rearrangement joins TRBV6-2 or TRBV6-3 to TRBJ1-1; D call uncertain. The V end lost 0 bases, the J end lost 7 bases, and 6 bases lay between the germline ends. Germline V gene data show CDR1 as MNHEY and CDR2 as SVGEGT. The CDR3 extends over 12 amino acids. Here the CDR3 reads CASSYSNVEAFF. The CDR3 coding sequence is TGTGCCAGCAGTTACTCGAACGTTGAAGCTTTCTTT.

A few counts support this clonotype. The J gene is TRBJ2-1, the V gene TRBV10-3; no clear D. The germline gives CDR1 ENHRY, CDR2 SYGVKD. V was trimmed by 0 bases and J by 3 bases, leaving 15 bases between them. The CDR3 is 17 residues long. The CDR3 loop reads CAISESAANPYYNEQFF. The CDR3 DNA reads TGTGCCATCAGTGAGTCGGCGGCCAATCCTTACTACAATGAGCAGTTCTTC.

This chain connects TRBV7-9 to TRBJ2-3; D gene uncertain. The CDR3 covers 10 residues. In germline, CDR1 is SEHNR, CDR2 FQNEAQ (reference sequence). V lost 5 bases and J lost 6, with 3 bases in between. This CDR3 reads CASSHDTQYF. The CDR3 nucleotides are TGTGCCAGCAGCCACGATACGCAGTATTTT.

This clonotype was observed at least ten times. The rearrangement links TRBV20-1 to TRBJ2-3; no clear D gene. This CDR3 comprises 15 residues. Germline assignment: CDR1 DFQATT and CDR2 SNEGSKA (reference sequence). The germline V and J ends were trimmed by 3 bases and 6 bases, with 19 bases remaining between them. The CDR3 spells CSASPFEGIRDTQYF. In DNA, the CDR3 is TGCAGTGCTAGTCCCTTTGAAGGGATTAGGGATACGCAGTATTTT.

This clonotype was recorded at least ten times. This chain joins TRBV20-1 and TRBJ2-1; 12 nucleotides line up with TRBD2. From germline, CDR1 is DFQATT and CDR2 SNEGSKA (reference sequence). V gave up 2 bases and J gave up 7 bases; unmatched junction bases: 0. This CDR3 comprises 13 residues. The CDR3 DNA reads TGCAGTGCTAGAACTAGCGGGAGGAATGAGCAGTTCTTC. This encodes CSARTSGRNEQFF.

This clonotype was recorded many times. This CDR3 is CASSGSANNEQFF. The CDR3 DNA follows: TGTGCCAGCAGTGGGTCGGCGAACAATGAGCAGTTCTTC. The chain employs TRBV12-3 or TRBV12-4 and TRBJ2-1; unclear D gene. The CDR3 is 13 residues long. V shed 5 bases and J shed 5 bases, with 10 bases lying between them.

This clonotype was seen repeatedly, ten times or more. CDR3 protein: CASSALAGILYEQYF. The CDR3 bases are TGTGCCAGCAGCGCACTAGCGGGAATTCTCTACGAGCAGTACTTC. This chain links TRBV11-2 with TRBJ2-7, with 10 bases matching TRBD2. The germline V gene has CDR1 SGHAT and CDR2 FQNNGV. CDR3 length: 15 amino acids. V lost 5 bases and J lost 3; bases outside the gene matches: 7.

Written as DNA, the CDR3 is TGTGCCAGCCGGACGTCCAGCAATCAGCCCCAGCATTTT. This sequence encodes CASRTSSNQPQHF. This chain connects TRBV6-1 to TRBJ1-5; D gene ambiguous. V was cut by 8 bases and J by 1 base, with 9 bases left in between. The V gene's germline CDR1 is MNHNS and CDR2 SASEGT. The CDR3 runs 13 residues.

This clonotype was found many times. This chain connects TRBV27 to TRBJ2-7; TRBD2 agrees at 7 bases. The CDR3 has 15 residues. Germline loops: CDR1 MNHEY, CDR2 SMNVEV (reference sequence). Trimming took 2 bases from V and 2 from J; bases not matched to a gene: 6. The CDR3 nucleotides read TGTGCCAGCAGTTTAATTGGGGGACTAACCTACGAGCAGTACTTC. Translating gives CASSLIGGLTYEQYF.

This clonotype was counted ten times or more. This chain connects TRBV2 to TRBJ1-4; 9 bases fit TRBD1. CDR3 size: 13 residues. The junction had 2 bases not matched to a gene; V was cut back by 7 bases and J by 5 bases. The V gene's germline CDR1 is SNHLY and CDR2 FYNNEI. CDR3: CASTDRGNEKLFF. The CDR3 DNA reads as TGTGCCAGCACTGACAGGGGGAATGAAAAACTGTTTTTT.

At least ten counts were recorded for this clonotype. The germline gene is not matched at one end of the junction; a read error may be the cause. The chain recombines TRBV5-1 with TRBJ2-3; 8 bases are a match to TRBD1. This CDR3 comprises 14 residues. Germline CDR1 is SGHRS and CDR2 is YFSETQ. CDR3 amino acids: CASSLGQVADTQYF. The DNA of the CDR3 is TGTGCCAGCAGCTTGGGACAGGTGGCAGATACGCAGTATTTT.

The sample holds many counts of this clonotype. The chain carries TRBV5-1 and TRBJ1-4; no firm D call. The CDR3 length is 17 residues. Between the trimmed V and J ends, which lost 1 base and 4 bases, there was a span of 17 bases. Looked up from germline, CDR1 is SGHRS and CDR2 is YFSETQ. The CDR3 reads CASSLTGMRAGNEKLFF. The CDR3 DNA reads as TGCGCCAGCAGCTTGACGGGAATGCGGGCGGGTAATGAAAAACTGTTTTTT.

This clonotype was counted at least ten times. V and J are TRBV3-1 and TRBJ2-7, with 12 nucleotides matching TRBD2. Germline V gene sequence: CDR1 LGHDT, CDR2 YNNKEL (reference sequence). Trimming removed 1 base from V and 6 bases from J; junction bases left unmatched: 13. The CDR3 is made up of 18 amino acids. The CDR3 DNA reads as TGTGCCAGCAGCCAAGTGAATTCCAGACTAGCGGGAGTTGCCGAGCAGTACTTC. This sequence encodes CASSQVNSRLAGVAEQYF.